The present entry profiles one T cell receptor (beta chain) with its context. The antigen remains undetermined. The entry originates in a study of monozygotic twins with inflammatory bowel disease. For each CDR3 protein, TCRdb gives one entry from its re-call of the 5' RACE reads, without DNA. This listing includes approximately 300,000 distinct CDR3 sequences. General study points: Since immunosuppressive treatments differed, patient repertoires may have gained added variability.

CDR3 length equals 18 residues. The germline V gene encodes CDR1 LNHNV and CDR2 YYDKDF (reference sequence). This sequence originates from a human donor with ulcerative colitis or Crohn's disease, or a healthy co-twin of an affected twin (not recorded which). Sequenced sample: blood. The chain couples TRBV15 to TRBJ2-3; the TCRdb call, TRBD1, lacks DNA for checking. The CDR3: CATSRTWDRSSSTDTQYF.